The entry below gives a single T cell receptor beta chain sequence along with its context. Germline loops: CDR1 MNHNS, CDR2 SASEGT. The V and J ends lost 4 bases and 2 bases, in that order; junction bases with no gene match: 7. This CDR3 has 16 residues. Authors' analysis steps: Amplification with reference gene primers provided the estimates of nucleated cell counts. Clones were sequenced by immunoSEQ multiplex PCR, and TCRdb holds only the in-frame ones, with some missing. From that table come the V and J calls and clone size; the DNA was used to work out D and trimming. The profile shows about 89,000 clones, about four fifths of them singletons. These data are taken from a study of blood T cell repertoires in COVID-19. Study at large: Sources were T cells, B-cell-depleted T cells, or PBMCs; the material itself was cDNA or gDNA.

Seattle cases were enrolled at active infection and followed longitudinally. The chain couples TRBV6-1 to TRBJ1-1, with 10 bases identical to TRBD1. The sample was peripheral blood. The clonotype was recovered from a man between 65 and 85 years old with COVID-19, enrolled during active disease. CDR3 in DNA: TGTGCCAGCAGTGCGGACAGGGGGAGGGCAAACACTGAAGCTTTCTTT. Its protein is CASSADRGRANTEAFF.